These T cell receptor beta chains were read from a single sample in a study of blood T cell repertoires in COVID-19. Some clones are missing from TCRdb's copy, which holds only in-frame ones; the method was immunoSEQ multiplex PCR. The sample has 35,000 to 55,000 clones; roughly 90% are singletons. Sequencing was carried out using peripheral blood. The source of these receptors is a man between 45 and 60 years old with active COVID-19. Each CDR3 is given with its conserved first and last residue.

j_call | v_call | cdr3_aa
TRBJ2-7 | TRBV12-5 | CASGAPRGEQYF
TRBJ2-7 | TRBV7-2 | CASSRTSGAYEQYF
TRBJ2-1 | TRBV29-1 | CSVEVVVGFSYNEQFF
TRBJ2-7 | TRBV10-3 | CAIRAGLAESYEQYF
TRBJ2-7 | TRBV6-1 | CASSEAKLRGFSYEQYF
TRBJ1-2 | TRBV5-1 | CASSAGQSYGYTF
TRBJ2-7 | TRBV12-3/TRBV12-4 | CASSLPRSEQYF
TRBJ1-6 | TRBV2 | CASRAGVPNNSPLHF
TRBJ2-7 | TRBV10-1 | CASSESFSGGAREQYF
TRBJ2-4 | TRBV3-1/TRBV3-2 | CASSQVPGLAGGRNIQYF
TRBJ1-5 | TRBV5-1 | CASSSTGSYSNQPQHF
TRBJ1-2 | TRBV3-1/TRBV3-2 | CASSRQGAGGYTF
TRBJ2-3 | TRBV27 | CASGTLGASTDTQYF
TRBJ1-3 | TRBV5-4 | CASSLGGDFGNTIYF
TRBJ1-5 | TRBV28 | CASSLPPTENQPQHF
TRBJ1-1 | TRBV6-2/TRBV6-3 | CASSYSWANTEAFF